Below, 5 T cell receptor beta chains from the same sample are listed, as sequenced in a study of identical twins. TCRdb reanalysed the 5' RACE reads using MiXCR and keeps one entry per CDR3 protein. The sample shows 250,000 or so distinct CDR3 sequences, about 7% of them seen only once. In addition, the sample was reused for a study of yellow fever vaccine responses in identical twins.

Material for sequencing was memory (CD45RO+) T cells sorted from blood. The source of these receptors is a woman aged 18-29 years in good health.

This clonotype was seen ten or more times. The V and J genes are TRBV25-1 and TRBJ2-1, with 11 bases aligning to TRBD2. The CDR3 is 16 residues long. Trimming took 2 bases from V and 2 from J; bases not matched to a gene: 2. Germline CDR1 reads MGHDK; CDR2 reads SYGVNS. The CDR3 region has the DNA TGTGCCAGCAGTGAAACTAGCGGGAGCCCCTACAATGAGCAGTTCTTC. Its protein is CASSETSGSPYNEQFF.

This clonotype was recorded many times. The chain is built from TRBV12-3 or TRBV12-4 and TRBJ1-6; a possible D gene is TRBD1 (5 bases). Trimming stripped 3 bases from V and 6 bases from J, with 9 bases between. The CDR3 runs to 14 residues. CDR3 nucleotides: TGTGCCAGCAGTTTTGGGGCGCCTAATTCACCCCTCCACTTT. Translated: CASSFGAPNSPLHF.

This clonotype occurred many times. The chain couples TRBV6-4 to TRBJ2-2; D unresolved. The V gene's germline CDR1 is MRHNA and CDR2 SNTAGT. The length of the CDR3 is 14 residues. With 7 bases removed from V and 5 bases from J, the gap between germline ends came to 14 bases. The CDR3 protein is CASMPASQTGELFF. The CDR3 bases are TGTGCCAGCATGCCCGCCTCCCAGACCGGGGAGCTGTTTTTT.

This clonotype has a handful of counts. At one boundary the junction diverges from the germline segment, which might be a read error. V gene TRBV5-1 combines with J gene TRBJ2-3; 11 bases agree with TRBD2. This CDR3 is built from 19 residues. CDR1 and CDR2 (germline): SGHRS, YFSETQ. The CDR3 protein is CVSSFGYSGLAGATDTQYF. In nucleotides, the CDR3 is TGCGTCAGCAGCTTTGGTTACTCCGGACTAGCGGGCGCCACAGATACGCAGTATTTT.

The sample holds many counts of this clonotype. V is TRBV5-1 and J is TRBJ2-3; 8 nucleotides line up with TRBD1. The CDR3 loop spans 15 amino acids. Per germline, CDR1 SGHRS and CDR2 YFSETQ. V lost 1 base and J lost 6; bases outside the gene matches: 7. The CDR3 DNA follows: TGCGCCAGCAGCTTGAGCGGACAGGGTGTGGATACGCAGTATTTT. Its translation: CASSLSGQGVDTQYF.